These 24 T cell receptor beta chains share one sample of origin, sequenced in a study of a mutant IDH1 vaccine in newly diagnosed glioma. These TCRs' antigens remain unknown. Specified time point: week 5, during vaccination. Vaccinated patients received 300 ug of mutant IDH1 20-mer peptide per dose, with topical imiquimod. Produced via immunoSEQ multiplex PCR; TCRdb's table is partial and in-frame only. The sample holds over 35,000 clones, 91% seen once. The sequencing used PBMCs, collected from a glioma patient whose treatment included an IDH1 peptide vaccine. The receptors stem from a man in his fifties or sixties with glioma.

The chain recombines TRBV4-1 with TRBJ1-6; 7 bases agree with TRBD1. V was clipped by 1 base and J by 10 bases; unmatched bases: 7. The CDR3 sequence is 15 residues long. CDR1 MGHRA and CDR2 YSYEKL come from the germline V gene. Here the CDR3 DNA reads TGCGCCAGCAGCCAAGCCAGACAGGGACGCTCACCCCTCCACTTT. It codes for CASSQARQGRSPLHF.

The chain uses TRBV7-2 and TRBJ2-7; no firm D call. The CDR3 runs 13 residues. Germline CDR1 SGHTA, CDR2 FQGNSA. V dropped 0 bases and J dropped 3 bases, with 6 bases sitting between them. The CDR3 DNA is TGTGCCAGCAGCTTAGCAGCCGACTACGAGCAGTACTTC. Its translation is CASSLAADYEQYF.

Written as DNA, the CDR3 is TGCGCCAGCAGCCACCCACCCGGGGCCCCACAAGAGACCCAGTACTTC. Translated: CASSHPPGAPQETQYF. This chain joins TRBV4-1 and TRBJ2-5; D may be TRBD1 or TRBD2 (5 bases each). From germline, CDR1 is MGHRA and CDR2 YSYEKL. V shed 3 bases and J shed 2 bases, with 16 bases lying between them. This CDR3 contains 16 residues.

The chain combines TRBV28 with TRBJ1-4, with 9 bases lining up with TRBD1. V lost 3 bases to trimming and J lost 8 bases; unmatched junction nucleotides: 7. The CDR3 extends over 15 amino acids. The germline gives CDR1 MDHEN, CDR2 SYDVKM. This CDR3 is CASSFGTGFREKLFF. CDR3 nucleotide sequence: TGTGCCAGCAGTTTTGGGACAGGGTTTAGGGAAAAACTGTTTTTT.

This clone occurred once. The chain is built from TRBV11-1 and TRBJ1-1, with D perhaps matching TRBD1 (6 bases). CDR3 length equals 15 residues. The germline V gene encodes CDR1 SGHAT and CDR2 FQDESV (reference sequence). Trimming removed 5 bases at V and 0 bases at J, with 13 bases between. The CDR3 coding sequence is TGTGCCAGCAGCCCCTACAGGGTCCTGAACACTGAAGCTTTCTTT. Protein product: CASSPYRVLNTEAFF.

This chain links TRBV28 with TRBJ1-2; tentatively, D is TRBD1 (5 bases). The CDR3 has 14 amino acids. The V and J ends lost 6 bases and 4 bases respectively, with 15 bases between them. The germline V gene encodes CDR1 MDHEN and CDR2 SYDVKM. CDR3 DNA: TGTGCCAGCAGGTCCAGGGTGTCAAGCTATGGCTACACCTTC. Protein sequence: CASRSRVSSYGYTF.

The rearrangement uses TRBV27 and TRBJ2-1, with D perhaps TRBD2 (6 bases). Germline-derived CDR1 and CDR2 are MNHEY and SMNVEV (reference sequence). This CDR3 is built from 14 residues. Trimming cost V 3 bases and J 0 bases, with 6 bases left between them. CDR3 in DNA: TGTGCCAGCAGTTTGACTAGCTCCTACAATGAGCAGTTCTTC. Its translation is CASSLTSSYNEQFF.

The rearrangement uses TRBV6-5 and TRBJ1-5; 11 nucleotides match TRBD1. Germline trimming cut 6 bases from V and 6 bases from J; bases unmatched to any gene: 7. Looked up from germline, CDR1 is MNHEY and CDR2 is SVGAGI. The CDR3 sequence is 15 residues long. In DNA, the CDR3 is TGTGCCAGCAGCCCTGGACAGGGGGCATTTCAGCCCCAGCATTTT. Protein: CASSPGQGAFQPQHF.

This rearrangement joins TRBV30 to TRBJ1-5, with 7 bases lining up with TRBD1. This CDR3 comprises 15 residues. V dropped 1 base and J dropped 2; count of bases not matched to a gene: 5. Germline V CDR1 and CDR2: GTSNPN, SVGIG (reference sequence). The CDR3 sequence is CAWSGGGGGNQPQHF. The CDR3, as DNA: TGTGCCTGGAGTGGGGGAGGGGGCGGCAATCAGCCCCAGCATTTT.

The J gene is TRBJ2-7, the V gene TRBV28, with D perhaps matching TRBD2 (6 bases). Germline assignment: CDR1 MDHEN and CDR2 SYDVKM. Trimming removed 6 bases at V and 0 bases at J, with 15 bases between. The length of the CDR3 is 15 residues. Written as DNA, the CDR3 is TGTGCCAGCAGAATGAGGGACTTGAGCTCCTACGAGCAGTACTTC. It yields the protein CASRMRDLSSYEQYF.

The chain uses TRBV9 and TRBJ2-1; TRBD1 matches 7 bases. Germline CDR1 and CDR2: SGDLS and YYNGEE. The CDR3 spans 14 residues. V dropped 7 bases and J dropped 8; count of bases not matched to a gene: 12. The CDR3 is CASANHRDSDEQFF. The CDR3 coding sequence is TGTGCCAGCGCGAATCACCGGGACAGCGATGAGCAGTTCTTC.

The DNA of the CDR3 is TGTGCCAGTCGACAGGTCCTTCACAATCAGCCCCAGCATTTT. Encoded protein: CASRQVLHNQPQHF. The V call is TRBV19, the J call TRBJ1-5; D may be TRBD1 (6 bases). V was trimmed by 8 bases and J by 3 bases, leaving 14 bases between them. This CDR3 region has 14 residues. Germline V gene data show CDR1 as LNHDA and CDR2 as SQIVND (reference sequence).

The rearrangement joins TRBV19 to TRBJ1-1; D not resolved. The CDR3 runs to 15 residues. In germline, CDR1 is LNHDA, CDR2 SQIVND (reference sequence). The V and J ends lost 5 bases and 1 base respectively, with 14 bases between them. The chain's CDR3 is CASSRQRVTNTEAFF. CDR3 nucleotides: TGTGCCAGTAGTCGTCAAAGGGTTACGAACACTGAAGCTTTCTTT.

The chain recombines TRBV19 with TRBJ2-6, with D maybe TRBD2 (6 bases). V lost 6 bases and J lost 0, with 15 bases in between. This CDR3 has 17 amino acids. CDR1 and CDR2 (germline): LNHDA, SQIVND (reference sequence). The CDR3 loop reads CASSPDYLASGANVLTF. CDR3 nucleotides: TGTGCCAGTAGCCCGGACTACTTAGCCTCTGGGGCCAACGTCCTGACTTTC.

The gene calls are TRBV5-1 and TRBJ1-1; D perhaps matches TRBD1 (5 bases). In germline, CDR1 is SGHRS, CDR2 YFSETQ. V lost 0 bases and J lost 6, with 9 bases in between. The CDR3 runs 13 residues. CDR3 sequence reads: CASSLVVGAEAFF. The CDR3 DNA sequence: TGCGCCAGCAGCTTGGTAGTGGGGGCTGAAGCTTTCTTT. Variable domain in full (rest from reference TRBV5-1 and TRBJ1-1): KAGVTQTPRYLIKTRGQQVTLSCSPISGHRSVSWYQQTPGQGLQFLFEYFSETQRNKGNFPGRFSGRQFSNSRSEMNVSTLELGDSALYLCASSLVVGAEAFFGQGTRLTVV.

The CDR3 spells CASSIQGMANYGYTF. The CDR3 DNA is TGTGCCAGCAGTATACAGGGAATGGCTAACTATGGCTACACCTTC. The chain combines TRBV2 with TRBJ1-2, with a weak D call TRBD1 (6 bases). Trimming left V 5 bases short and J 0 bases short, with 13 bases between. The CDR3 runs 15 residues. In germline, CDR1 is SNHLY, CDR2 FYNNEI.

The V gene is TRBV27, the J gene TRBJ1-2; a weak D match, TRBD1 (6 bases). The CDR3 totals 15 residues. Germline assignment: CDR1 MNHEY and CDR2 SMNVEV (reference sequence). The V end was cut by 2 bases, the J end by 6 bases, with 16 bases between. CDR3 nucleotides: TGTGCCAGCAGTTTACGGTGGGACATCGGCCATGGCTACACCTTC. Protein: CASSLRWDIGHGYTF.

This chain uses TRBV25-1 with TRBJ1-1; D not resolved. V lost 3 bases and J lost 4, with 9 bases in between. From germline, CDR1 is MGHDK and CDR2 SYGVNS. The CDR3 contains 13 residues. The CDR3 loop reads CASSDHLVTEAFF. Written as DNA, the CDR3 is TGTGCCAGCAGTGATCACCTGGTCACTGAAGCTTTCTTT.

The rearrangement links TRBV12-5 to TRBJ2-1; the D call may be TRBD1 or TRBD2 (5 bases each). The CDR3 runs 15 residues. Germline CDR1 and CDR2: LGHNT and FRNRAP. V was trimmed by 6 bases and J by 2 bases, leaving 14 bases between them. In DNA form, the CDR3 reads TGTGCTAGTGGCCCCGACAGAGGGACCTACAATGAGCAGTTCTTC. Amino acid sequence: CASGPDRGTYNEQFF. Full variable domain (missing parts from reference TRBV12-5 and TRBJ2-1): DARVTQTPRHKVTEMGQEVTMRCQPILGHNTVFWYRQTMMQGLELLAYFRNRAPLDDSGMPKDRFSAEMPDATLATLKIQPSEPRDSAVYFCASGPDRGTYNEQFFGPGTRLTVL.

The chain employs TRBV7-8 and TRBJ1-5; possibly TRBD1 for D (5 bases). The CDR3 spans 15 residues. CDR1 is SGHVS and CDR2 is FQNEAQ in the germline V gene. Between the trimmed V and J ends, which lost 0 bases and 2 bases, there was a span of 8 bases. The DNA of the CDR3 is TGTGCCAGCAGCTTAGCAGGGGTGGGCAATCAGCCCCAGCATTTT. Translated, it gives CASSLAGVGNQPQHF.

The rearrangement joins TRBV27 to TRBJ1-2; 7 positions match TRBD1. The junction had 11 bases not matched to a gene; V was cut back by 5 bases and J by 8 bases. Germline V CDR1 and CDR2: MNHEY, SMNVEV (reference sequence). This CDR3 spans 14 amino acids. CDR3 sequence: CASSPLTGKYGYTF. CDR3 DNA sequence: TGTGCCAGCAGTCCCCTGACAGGGAAGTACGGCTACACCTTC.

The V call is TRBV7-9, the J call TRBJ1-2; TRBD1 matches at 7 bases. Germline CDR1 and CDR2: SEHNR and FQNEAQ (reference sequence). The CDR3 extends over 14 amino acids. V shed 4 bases, J shed 7 bases, and the junction held 9 bases outside the gene matches. CDR3: CASSSLGTATGYTF. The CDR3 nucleotides are TGTGCCAGCAGCTCATTAGGGACAGCCACTGGCTACACCTTC. Variable domain in full (rest from reference TRBV7-9 and TRBJ1-2): DTGVSQNPRHKITKRGQNVTFRCDPISEHNRLYWYRQTLGQGPEFLTYFQNEAQLEKSRLLSDRFSAERPKGSFSTLEIQRTEQGDSAMYLCASSSLGTATGYTFGSGTRLTVV.

The gene calls are TRBV14 and TRBJ2-7; TRBD1 is a possible D gene (5 bases). Trimming removed 1 base from V and 6 bases from J, with 16 bases in between. This CDR3 region has 15 residues. In germline, CDR1 is SGHDN, CDR2 FVKESK. CDR3 protein: CASSQAFQGRSEQYF. CDR3 in DNA: TGTGCCAGCAGCCAAGCCTTCCAGGGTCGTAGCGAGCAGTACTTC.

To note about this clone: One end of the junction does not line up with germline, which may come from a read error. The chain has TRBV7-8 and TRBJ2-1, with 10 bases fitting TRBD2. This CDR3 has 16 residues. Germline CDR1 SGHVS, CDR2 FQNEAQ. The DNA of the CDR3 is TGTGCCAGCAGCGTAGCGGGACTAGCGTACTACAATGAGCAGTTCTTC. Amino acid sequence: CASSVAGLAYYNEQFF.